What follows are 2 T cell receptor beta chains derived from one specimen sequenced in a study of T cells after yellow fever vaccination. TCRdb called the 5' RACE reads again in MiXCR, with one record for every CDR3 protein. The sample gives 310,000 or so distinct CDR3 sequences, around 4% of which show up once; 20% to 30% is in the top ten. The sample was PBMCs, taken on the day of the yellow fever booster vaccination. The receptors originated from a man younger than 35 who received the YFV17D yellow fever vaccine.

This clonotype has ten or more counts. V gene TRBV4-1 combines with J gene TRBJ2-7; D is uncertain. The germline V and J ends were trimmed by 2 bases and 3 bases, with 8 bases remaining between them. The CDR3 length is 13 residues. CDR1 MGHRA and CDR2 YSYEKL come from the germline V gene. The CDR3 nucleotides read TGCGCCAGCAGCCAAAGGACGAGCTACGAGCAGTACTTC. It encodes CASSQRTSYEQYF.

This clonotype was recorded many times. This sequence joins TRBV7-8 and TRBJ2-3; 11 nucleotides match TRBD2. V shed 5 bases and J 7 bases; nucleotides not matched to a gene: 8. The germline CDR1 and CDR2 sequences are SGHVS and FQNEAQ. This CDR3 is 15 amino acids long. The CDR3 here is CASSITSGGPYTQYF. The CDR3 DNA sequence: TGTGCCAGCAGCATTACTAGCGGGGGACCATATACGCAGTATTTT.